The present entry profiles one TCR beta chain with its context. This clonotype was found many times. The specificity of this receptor is unknown. No quality values exist for individual bases; no much larger clone is one base distant. In this study, sorted CD4+ and CD8+ T cells from the blood of healthy subjects and of severe aplastic anemia patients had their TCR repertoires deep-sequenced. Ficoll-Paque density gradient centrifugation was used to isolate peripheral blood mononuclear cells. Before DNA extraction, CD4+ and CD8+ T cells were sorted with FACS or magnetic beads. The data stem from a study of CD8+CD57+ T cells in acquired aplastic anemia listed by TCRdb under 2018. The study in broad terms: Extracted DNA from sorted CD4+ and CD8+ cells averaged approximately 3 ug, ranging from roughly 0.17 to 30 ug. Mean read counts for healthy donor samples were about 10 million for CD4+ cells and around 11 million for CD8+ cells.

Study-wide conclusions, independent of this receptor: Around 30 CD8+ CDR3 sequences were found to be shared between patients and controls, but these sequences appeared to be highly expressed in patients and within the immunodominant clones of the patients. Between patients and healthy controls, no significant difference in CD8+ Simpson's diversity was found (P=0.060).

TCR beta VDJ combination and CDR3 sequence profiling used genomic DNA as the template. An Illumina HiSeq 2000 was the platform used for TCR repertoire sequencing. On the study's bioinformatics: Repertoire assessment relied on Simpson's diversity index, CDR3 size and DJ length profiles, and TRBV/TRBJ rearrangement plots. The most abundant DNA sequence in the deep sequencing data was taken as the immunodominant clone. CDR3 amino acid sequences were checked for sharing across subjects and were also compared against the VDJdb database and published repertoires. The public reads were reanalyzed by TCRdb: fastp trimming at Q25, MiXCR alignment, in-frame beta chains only. CDR3 protein duplicates are merged, each entry listing the most common genes and DNA. The V and J calls, along with clone size, are taken from TCRdb and not from the paper's own processing. The sample table records over 100,000 distinct CDR3 sequences; 40% to 45% of these occur just once. The top ten constitute less than 8.5% of the sample.

Sequenced sample: sorted CD4+, CD8+, or CD8+CD57+ T cells (not recorded which) from PBMCs. This sequence originates from a human donor in good health, serving as a control.

The nucleotide sequence is given as TGTGCCAGCAGCGTAGGTGGACAGAATAATGAAAAACTGTTTTTT. This yields the protein CASSVGGQNNEKLFF. The V gene is TRBV9 and the J gene is TRBJ1-4, with a tentative D gene TRBD1 over 6 matching bases. V was cut back by 0 bases and J by 4 bases, leaving a gap of 10 bases between them. CDR1 and CDR2, per the germline V gene, are SGDLS and YYNGEE. The CDR3 spans 15 residues, from the cysteine through the phenylalanine. Only the CDR3 DNA is retained, 45 bases long and in frame from the first base.